The 23 T cell receptor beta chains given below trace back to one sample, sequenced in a study of blood T cell repertoires in COVID-19. Repertoires were generated with immunoSEQ multiplex PCR, while TCRdb's copy carries only in-frame clones and drops some. The sample yields approximately 36,000 clones, just under 85% seen once. The sample was peripheral blood. These receptors all stem from a middle-aged man with active COVID-19.

The table lists this clone with a few counts. The chain recombines TRBV2 with TRBJ2-3, with unresolved D. The V and J ends lost 1 base and 0 bases respectively, with 8 bases between them. The germline V gene encodes CDR1 SNHLY and CDR2 FYNNEI. CDR3 size: 15 residues. The CDR3 DNA sequence: TGTGCCAGCAGTGAAGGCCAGGCTAGCACAGATACGCAGTATTTT. Amino acid sequence: CASSEGQASTDTQYF.

The chain combines TRBV5-1 with TRBJ1-2; no definite D call. Trimming took 3 bases from V and 2 from J, leaving 8 bases between them. Germline V gene lookup returns CDR1 SGHRS and CDR2 YFSETQ. This CDR3 comprises 13 residues. Written as DNA, the CDR3 is TGCGCCAGCAGCTCCCCGGGAAACTATGGCTACACCTTC. It yields the protein CASSSPGNYGYTF.

The chain joins TRBV19 to TRBJ2-4; possible D gene TRBD2, 5 bases. This CDR3 region has 16 residues. Germline V CDR1 and CDR2: LNHDA, SQIVND (reference sequence). The V end lost 4 bases, the J end lost 2 bases, and 15 bases lay between the germline ends. CDR3 DNA: TGTGCCAGTAGTACCCCAGAGGGCGCGTCCAAAAACATTCAGTACTTC. Protein product: CASSTPEGASKNIQYF.

CDR3 in DNA: TGTGCCAGCAGGTCTAGCGGGGGTGAGACCCAGTACTTC. The encoded protein is CASRSSGGETQYF. The J gene is TRBJ2-5, the V gene TRBV7-9; 10 bases are shared with TRBD2. The CDR3 spans 13 residues. Germline CDR1 reads SEHNR; CDR2 reads FQNEAQ (reference sequence). Unmatched junction bases numbered 3, after V lost 6 bases and J lost 5 bases. The variable domain in full, completed from reference TRBV7-9 and TRBJ2-5, reads DTGVSQNPRHKITKRGQNVTFRCDPISEHNRLYWYRQTLGQGPEFLTYFQNEAQLEKSRLLSDRFSAERPKGSFSTLEIQRTEQGDSAMYLCASRSSGGETQYFGPGTRLLVL.

The V and J genes are TRBV7-9 and TRBJ2-1; D might be TRBD2 (6 bases). Germline V gives CDR1 SEHNR, CDR2 FQNEAQ (reference sequence). Trimming cost V 5 bases and J 3 bases, with 14 bases left between them. This CDR3 has 15 residues. The CDR3 bases are TGTGCCAGCAGCCATAGCGGAGGTCACTACAATGAGCAGTTCTTC. Translation gives CASSHSGGHYNEQFF.

V usage is TRBV7-9 and J usage is TRBJ2-7; possible D gene TRBD2, 6 bases. Germline CDR1 and CDR2: SEHNR and FQNEAQ (reference sequence). Trimming took off 5 bases at V and 1 base at J, with 18 bases between the two ends. CDR3 size: 16 residues. The CDR3 is CASSRPEGGKSYEQYF. CDR3 nucleotides: TGTGCCAGCAGCCGACCCGAGGGAGGTAAATCCTACGAGCAGTACTTC.

The genes are TRBV5-1 and TRBJ2-3; D gene ambiguous. This CDR3 spans 13 amino acids. The V gene's germline CDR1 is SGHRS and CDR2 YFSETQ. Trimming left V 0 bases short and J 1 base short, with 3 bases between. The CDR3 here is CASSLAGTDTQYF. CDR3 DNA sequence: TGCGCCAGCAGCTTGGCAGGCACAGATACGCAGTATTTT.

The gene calls are TRBV5-1 and TRBJ2-1, with TRBD2 identical over 7 bases. Germline V gene data show CDR1 as SGHRS and CDR2 as YFSETQ. The CDR3 has 15 residues. V trimming: 2 bases; J trimming: 1 base; junction bases outside the gene matches: 3. The DNA for the CDR3 is TGCGCCAGCAGCTTAGCGGGGTTATCCTACAATGAGCAGTTCTTC. Its protein is CASSLAGLSYNEQFF.

V usage is TRBV29-1 and J usage is TRBJ2-7; D is unresolved. Deletions cut 5 bases from V and 0 bases from J, with 8 bases between. Per the germline V gene, CDR1 is SQVTM and CDR2 is ANQGSEA. This CDR3 contains 12 residues. CDR3 in amino acids: CSVKTNSYEQYF. The CDR3 bases are TGCAGCGTTAAAACTAACTCCTACGAGCAGTACTTC.

This CDR3 is CASGPTGTGFSYEQYF. The CDR3 coding sequence is TGTGCTAGTGGTCCAACCGGGACAGGGTTTTCCTACGAGCAGTACTTC. The chain links TRBV12-5 to TRBJ2-7, with 9 bases matching TRBD1. The germline V gene encodes CDR1 LGHNT and CDR2 FRNRAP. Germline trimming cut 5 bases from V and 1 base from J; bases unmatched to any gene: 9. This CDR3 is built from 16 residues.

The chain is built from TRBV6-4 and TRBJ2-2, with 8 bases matching TRBD1. V shed 6 bases, J shed 0 bases, and the junction held 0 bases outside the gene matches. This CDR3 has 14 residues. Germline CDR1 and CDR2: MRHNA and SNTAGT. Written as DNA, the CDR3 is TGTGCCAGCAGACAGGGGGCGAACACCGGGGAGCTGTTTTTT. The encoded protein is CASRQGANTGELFF.

This clone was observed once. The genes are TRBV29-1 and TRBJ1-5; D call uncertain. V was clipped by 4 bases and J by 4 bases, with 11 bases between them. The germline V gene has CDR1 SQVTM and CDR2 ANQGSEA. The CDR3 length is 13 residues. The CDR3 is CSVGRTQNQPQHF. CDR3 bases: TGCAGCGTTGGGAGGACCCAGAATCAGCCCCAGCATTTT. The full variable domain, in which reference TRBV29-1 and TRBJ1-5 provide the parts outside the CDR3, is SAVISQKPSRDICQRGTSLTIQCQVDSQVTMMFWYRQQPGQSLTLIATANQGSEATYESGFVIDKFPISRPNLTFSTLTVSNMSPEDSSIYLCSVGRTQNQPQHFGDGTRLSIL.

V usage is TRBV9 and J usage is TRBJ2-3; 12 nucleotides agree with TRBD2. The CDR3 totals 17 residues. CDR1 is SGDLS, CDR2 YYNGEE, per germline. The V segment lost 0 bases and the J segment 3 bases; nucleotides outside the gene matches: 5. Here the CDR3 DNA reads TGTGCCAGCAGCGTAGCTACTAGCGGGGGGAGTACAGATACGCAGTATTTT. It codes for CASSVATSGGSTDTQYF.

The CDR3 DNA is TGTGCCACCAGTGGGGCAGGGGGTCTCAATGAGCAGTTCTTC. Protein sequence: CATSGAGGLNEQFF. The chain couples TRBV24-1 to TRBJ2-1; 7 nucleotides align to TRBD1. Germline CDR1 KGHDR, CDR2 SFDVKD. V shed 5 bases and J 6 bases; nucleotides not matched to a gene: 6. The CDR3 sequence is 14 residues long.

By share, this clone ranks as medium-sized (0.01 to 0.1%). J is TRBJ1-6 and V is TRBV4-2, with D tentatively TRBD1 (5 bases). In germline, CDR1 is LGHNA, CDR2 YNFKEQ. V shed 4 bases and J shed 6 bases, with 16 bases lying between them. The CDR3 loop spans 16 amino acids. The DNA for the CDR3 is TGTGCCAGCAGCCGGTATGCAGGGCCCGGTAATTCACCCCTCCACTTT. Protein sequence: CASSRYAGPGNSPLHF.

This clone was detected only once. The V call is TRBV9, the J call TRBJ2-5; the D gene is possibly TRBD1 (5 bases). CDR1 is SGDLS and CDR2 is YYNGEE in the germline V gene. Trimming pared 0 bases from V and 3 bases from J, leaving 12 bases between. This CDR3 spans 15 amino acids. CDR3 DNA: TGTGCCAGCAGCGTAGGGGGCAGGAGAGAAGAGACCCAGTACTTC. It translates to CASSVGGRREETQYF.

The count of this clone is one. The genes are TRBV24-1 and TRBJ1-5, with 7 nucleotides matching TRBD1. V trimming: 4 bases; J trimming: 0 bases; junction bases outside the gene matches: 14. CDR1 and CDR2 (germline): KGHDR, SFDVKD. The CDR3 loop spans 19 amino acids. CDR3 residues: CATSEGTTGAPYSNQPQHF. The CDR3 DNA follows: TGTGCCACCAGTGAAGGGACAACAGGGGCCCCGTATAGCAATCAGCCCCAGCATTTT.

This chain uses TRBV7-9 with TRBJ1-2; the match to TRBD1 covers 8 bases. Germline V gene lookup returns CDR1 SEHNR and CDR2 FQNEAQ (reference sequence). V trimming: 4 bases; J trimming: 7 bases; junction bases outside the gene matches: 11. The CDR3 consists of 15 residues. DNA for the CDR3: TGTGCCAGCAGCTATTCAGGCAGGGGGCGGGCTGGCTACACCTTC. Translation gives CASSYSGRGRAGYTF.

The chain couples TRBV7-9 to TRBJ1-4; D not certain. The germline V and J ends were trimmed by 2 bases and 5 bases, with 12 bases remaining between them. The length of the CDR3 is 15 residues. CDR1 is SEHNR, CDR2 FQNEAQ, per germline (reference sequence). The CDR3 sequence is CASSLTDSKNEKLFF. In nucleotides, the CDR3 is TGTGCCAGCAGCTTAACGGACTCCAAGAATGAAAAACTGTTTTTT.

The chain employs TRBV2 and TRBJ1-5; 9 nucleotides line up with TRBD1. Germline loops: CDR1 SNHLY, CDR2 FYNNEI. After removal of 7 bases from V and 7 bases from J, the junction contained 5 bases not matched to a gene. The CDR3 consists of 13 residues. This CDR3 is CASTRDRAQPQHF. The DNA for the CDR3 is TGTGCCAGCACCAGGGACAGGGCACAGCCCCAGCATTTT.

CDR3 DNA: TGCGCCAGCCGACAGGGGTATAGCAATCAGCCCCAGCATTTT. Residues: CASRQGYSNQPQHF. The chain employs TRBV23-1 and TRBJ1-5; 8 nucleotides match TRBD1. TRBV23-1 is an ORF for which the function is uncertain. This CDR3 region has 14 residues. V trimming: 8 bases; J trimming: 0 bases; junction bases outside the gene matches: 3.

The chain recombines TRBV5-6 with TRBJ2-7; D is perhaps TRBD1 (5 bases). Germline CDR1 is SGHDT and CDR2 is YYEEEE. The CDR3 extends over 15 amino acids. Trimming cost V 4 bases and J 3 bases, with 17 bases left between them. The CDR3 spells CASSHSKTVNYEQYF. In nucleotides, the CDR3 is TGTGCCAGCAGCCACTCGAAGACAGTAAACTACGAGCAGTACTTC. The complete variable domain, with remaining parts taken from reference TRBV5-6 and TRBJ2-7, reads DAGVTQSPTHLIKTRGQQVTLRCSPKSGHDTVSWYQQALGQGPQFIFQYYEEEERQRGNFPDRFSGHQFPNYSSELNVNALLLGDSALYLCASSHSKTVNYEQYFGPGTRLTVT.

The table lists this clone with a count of one. The chain is built from TRBV27 and TRBJ2-2; D call uncertain. The CDR3 length is 14 residues. Trimming pared 5 bases from V and 4 bases from J, leaving 11 bases between. Germline CDR1 and CDR2: MNHEY and SMNVEV (reference sequence). CDR3: CASSPHSSTGELFF. DNA for the CDR3: TGTGCCAGCAGTCCCCATAGTAGCACCGGGGAGCTGTTTTTT.